Shown below are 5 T cell receptor beta chains from a single sample sequenced in a study of post-analysis software for immune sequencing data. General study results and limits: Patients used several TRBV segments, including TRBV5-6, TRBV5-1 and TRBV20-1, more often than controls.

Which antigens these TCRs recognize remains unknown. Unique molecular identifiers were present in the TCR beta cDNA libraries. Using its own MiXCR run on the PCR reads, TCRdb lists one record per CDR3 protein. The table has hundreds of thousands of distinct CDR3 sequences, about 27% seen once. Input material: blood. These receptors all stem from a girl under 18 with multiple sclerosis.

There are many counts of this clonotype. The J gene is TRBJ2-6, the V gene TRBV20-1; a possible D gene is TRBD2 (5 bases). V was shortened by 3 bases and J by 1 base, with 7 bases between the two germline ends. CDR1 and CDR2 from the germline V gene are DFQATT and SNEGSKA (reference sequence). The CDR3 runs to 14 residues. As DNA, the CDR3 is TGCAGTGCTAGTCGGGGTTCTGGGGCCAACGTCCTGACTTTC. This sequence encodes CSASRGSGANVLTF.

The gene calls are TRBV20-1 and TRBJ1-2; TRBD1 matches at 7 bases. CDR3 length: 16 residues. Germline V gene lookup returns CDR1 DFQATT and CDR2 SNEGSKA (reference sequence). J gave up 3 bases and V 6 bases, and 16 bases lay outside the gene matches. CDR3 amino acids: CSAPPGQGGRHYGYTF. CDR3 DNA sequence: TGCAGTGCCCCCCCCGGTCAGGGGGGACGACACTATGGCTACACCTTC.

Here the CDR3 reads CSVESGAQTDTQYF. The CDR3 DNA is TGCAGCGTTGAAAGCGGGGCCCAGACAGATACGCAGTATTTT. V is TRBV29-1 and J is TRBJ2-3, with 7 bases fitting TRBD2. CDR1 is SQVTM and CDR2 is ANQGSEA in the germline V gene. Trimming cost V 2 bases and J 3 bases; bases outside gene matches: 5. This CDR3 contains 14 residues.

The chain joins TRBV20-1 to TRBJ2-2; 11 bases fit TRBD2. CDR3 size: 16 residues. The germline gives CDR1 DFQATT, CDR2 SNEGSKA (reference sequence). Germline trimming cut 5 bases from V and 1 base from J; bases unmatched to any gene: 6. The CDR3 sequence is CSAGSGLAGNTGELFF. Written as DNA, the CDR3 is TGCAGTGCTGGTAGCGGACTAGCGGGGAACACCGGGGAGCTGTTTTTT.

The chain is built from TRBV4-3 and TRBJ1-5; D is perhaps TRBD1 (6 bases). V was pared by 4 bases and J by 3 bases, with 16 bases between. The CDR3 is 16 residues long. Germline CDR1 reads LGHNA; CDR2 reads YSLEER. In nucleotides, the CDR3 is TGCGCCAGCAGCCCCAGGAAGGGGGTATACAATCAGCCCCAGCATTTT. It is translated as CASSPRKGVYNQPQHF.